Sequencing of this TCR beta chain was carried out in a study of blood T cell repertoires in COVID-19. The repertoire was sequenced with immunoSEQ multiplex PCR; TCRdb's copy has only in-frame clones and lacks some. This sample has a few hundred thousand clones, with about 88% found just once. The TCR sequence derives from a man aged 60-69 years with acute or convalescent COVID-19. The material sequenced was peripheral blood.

The CDR3 region is CASSSSPNTEAFF. The CDR3 DNA is TGTGCCAGCAGCTCTTCTCCGAACACTGAAGCTTTCTTT. The chain is built from TRBV5-6 and TRBJ1-1, with unresolved D. Germline CDR1 and CDR2: SGHDT and YYEEEE. The CDR3 is 13 amino acids. The V gene lost 3 bases and the J gene lost 1 base, with 7 bases spanning the gap.